The entry below describes one T cell receptor (beta chain). Each CDR3 protein is one row after TCRdb ran MiXCR on the 5' RACE reads. The table shows about 630,000 distinct CDR3 sequences, with about 12% occurring only once. CDR1 and CDR2 (germline): SGDLS, YYNGEE. The V gene end was trimmed by 6 bases and the J gene end by 0 bases; junction bases not matched to a gene: 3. This CDR3 region has 14 residues. This entry belongs to a study of T cells after yellow fever vaccination. This material consisted of PBMCs, taken on the day of the yellow fever booster vaccination. V gene TRBV9 combines with J gene TRBJ2-1; TRBD2 aligns across 7 bases. This receptor was taken from a man aged 25 to 45 who received the YFV17D yellow fever vaccine. Here the CDR3 DNA reads TGTGCCAGCAACCTAGCGGACTCCTACAATGAGCAGTTCTTC. This sequence encodes CASNLADSYNEQFF.